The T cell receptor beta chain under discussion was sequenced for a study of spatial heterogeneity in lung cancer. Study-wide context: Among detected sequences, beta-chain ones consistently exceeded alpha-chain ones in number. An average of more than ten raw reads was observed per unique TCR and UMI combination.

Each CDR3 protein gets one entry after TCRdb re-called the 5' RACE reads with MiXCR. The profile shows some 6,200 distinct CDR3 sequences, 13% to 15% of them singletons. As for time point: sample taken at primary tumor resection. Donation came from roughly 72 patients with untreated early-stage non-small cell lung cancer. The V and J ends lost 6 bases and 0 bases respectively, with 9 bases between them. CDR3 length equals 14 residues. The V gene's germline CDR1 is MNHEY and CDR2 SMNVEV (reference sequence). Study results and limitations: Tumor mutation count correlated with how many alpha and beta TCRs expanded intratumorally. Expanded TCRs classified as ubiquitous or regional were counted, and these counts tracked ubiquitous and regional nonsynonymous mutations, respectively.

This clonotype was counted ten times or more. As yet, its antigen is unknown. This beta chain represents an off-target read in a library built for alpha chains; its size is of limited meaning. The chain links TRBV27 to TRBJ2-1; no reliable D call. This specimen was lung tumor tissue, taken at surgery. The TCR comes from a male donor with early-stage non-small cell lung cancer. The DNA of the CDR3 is TGTGCCAGCAGAAGTAGAAGCTCCTACAATGAGCAGTTCTTC. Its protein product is CASRSRSSYNEQFF.